A selection of T cell receptor beta chains follows, all from one sample in a study of blood T cell repertoires in COVID-19. Method: immunoSEQ multiplex PCR; TCRdb's copy keeps in-frame clones and lacks some. The data show roughly 250,000 clones, roughly 91% seen once. Sequenced: PBMCs or T cells enriched from blood (not recorded which). The receptors derive from a man between 35 and 55 years old who had recovered from COVID-19. Both conserved end residues are part of each CDR3. D genes are given only for firm matches. Some rows have no size entry. The others give once, few or many, or a class for an expanded clone.

size	J	D	V	CDR3	DNA
few	TRBJ1-4	NA	TRBV7-9	CASTNASGGWEKLFF	TGTGCCAGCACCAACGCATCGGGAGGTTGGGAAAAACTGTTTTTT
NA	TRBJ2-1	TRBD2	TRBV27	CASSLGGTATNEQFF	TGTGCCAGCAGTTTGGGGGGGACCGCTACCAATGAGCAGTTCTTC
NA	TRBJ2-1	NA	TRBV14	CASSQDLGGTQFF	TGTGCCAGCAGCCAAGATCTGGGGGGAACGCAGTTCTTC
NA	TRBJ2-7	NA	TRBV4-3	CASSQWSSLAGDYEQYF	TGCGCCAGCAGCCAATGGTCGTCGTTGGCCGGGGACTACGAGCAGTACTTC
NA	TRBJ1-1	TRBD1	TRBV3-1/TRBV3-2	CASSQVPGQGDSPSRLGEAFF	TGTGCCAGCAGCCAGGTACCCGGTCAGGGGGATTCTCCTTCGCGGTTAGGTGAAGCTTTCTTT
NA	TRBJ1-6	TRBD1	TRBV6-4	CASSETGYSGSPLHF	TGTGCCAGCAGTGAGACAGGGTATTCCGGCTCACCCCTCCACTTT
NA	TRBJ2-7	NA	TRBV4-1	CASSQFRFDYEQYF	TGCGCCAGCAGCCAATTCAGGTTTGACTACGAGCAGTACTTC
once	TRBJ1-3	NA	TRBV5-1	CASSSGTQGFGNTIYF	TGCGCCAGCAGCTCGGGAACCCAGGGGTTTGGAAACACCATATATTTT
NA	TRBJ1-2	NA	TRBV19	CASSTKLTENYGYTF	TGTGCCAGTAGTACCAAACTGACAGAAAACTATGGCTACACCTTC
NA	TRBJ1-3	NA	TRBV10-3	CAISGSSGNTIYF	TGTGCCATCTCCGGGTCCTCTGGAAACACCATATATTTT
NA	TRBJ2-5	TRBD2	TRBV7-2	CASSLTSGGPQETQYF	TGTGCCAGCAGCTTAACTAGCGGGGGGCCACAAGAGACCCAGTACTTC
NA	TRBJ2-7	NA	TRBV18	CASSPSAETYEQYF	TGTGCCAGCTCACCATCGGCGGAAACCTACGAGCAGTACTTC